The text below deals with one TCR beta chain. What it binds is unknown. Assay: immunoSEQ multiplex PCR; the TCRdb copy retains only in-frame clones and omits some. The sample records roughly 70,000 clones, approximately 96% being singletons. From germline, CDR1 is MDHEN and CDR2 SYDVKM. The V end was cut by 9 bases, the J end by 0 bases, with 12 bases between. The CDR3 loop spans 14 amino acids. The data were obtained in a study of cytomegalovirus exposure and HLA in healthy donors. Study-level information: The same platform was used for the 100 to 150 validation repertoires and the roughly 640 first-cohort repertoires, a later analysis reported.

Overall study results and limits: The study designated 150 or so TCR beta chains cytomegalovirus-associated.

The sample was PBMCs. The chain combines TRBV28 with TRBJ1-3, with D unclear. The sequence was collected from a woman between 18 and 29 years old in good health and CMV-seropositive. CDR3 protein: CARRRDNSGNTIYF. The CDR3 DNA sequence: TGTGCCAGGAGGAGGGATAACTCTGGAAACACCATATATTTT.